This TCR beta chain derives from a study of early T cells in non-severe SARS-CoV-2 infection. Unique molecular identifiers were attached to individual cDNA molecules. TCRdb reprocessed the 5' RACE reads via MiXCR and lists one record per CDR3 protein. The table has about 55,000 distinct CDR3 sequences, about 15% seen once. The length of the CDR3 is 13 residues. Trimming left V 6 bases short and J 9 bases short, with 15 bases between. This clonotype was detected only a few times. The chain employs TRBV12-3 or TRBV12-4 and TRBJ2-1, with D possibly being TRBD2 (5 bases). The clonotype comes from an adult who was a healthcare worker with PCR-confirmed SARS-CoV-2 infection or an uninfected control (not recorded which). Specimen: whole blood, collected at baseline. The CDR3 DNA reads TGTGCCAGCAGGGTGGACTCCGGAGGTGAGCAGTTCTTC. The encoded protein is CASRVDSGGEQFF.